A single sample gave rise to the 20 T cell receptor beta chains below, sequenced in a study of blood T cell repertoires in COVID-19. Produced via immunoSEQ multiplex PCR; TCRdb's table is partial and in-frame only. The data show 200,000 or so clones, 70% to 90% seen once. The specimen sequenced was PBMCs or T cells enriched from blood (not recorded which). The receptors shown here come from a man aged 25 to 40 who had recovered from COVID-19.

The chain links TRBV28 to TRBJ1-5, with 8 bases that match TRBD1. Losses at the gene ends were 6 bases for V and 0 bases for J; bases not matched to a gene: 4. The CDR3 length is 15 residues. Germline lookup yields CDR1 MDHEN and CDR2 SYDVKM. The CDR3 region has the DNA TGTGCCAGCAGCCCGACAGGGGCTAGCAATCAGCCCCAGCATTTT. Its protein is CASSPTGASNQPQHF.

This sequence joins TRBV28 and TRBJ1-1; 8 nucleotides align to TRBD1. The junction had 5 bases not matched to a gene; V was cut back by 4 bases and J by 4 bases. Germline lookup yields CDR1 MDHEN and CDR2 SYDVKM. This CDR3 is built from 14 residues. CDR3 amino acids: CASSSPGGITEAFF. In nucleotides, the CDR3 is TGTGCCAGCAGTTCCCCAGGGGGCATCACTGAAGCTTTCTTT.

The chain joins TRBV24-1 to TRBJ2-2; D is perhaps TRBD1 (7 bases). CDR3 length equals 16 residues. Germline CDR1 and CDR2: KGHDR and SFDVKD. Trimming stripped 0 bases from V and 7 bases from J, with 14 bases between. CDR3 nucleotide sequence: TGTGCCACCAGTGATTTGTTGGAGGGGGCCGACGGGGAGCTGTTTTTT. It specifies CATSDLLEGADGELFF.

The V and J genes are TRBV5-1 and TRBJ2-6; D perhaps matches TRBD1 (5 bases). CDR1 is SGHRS, CDR2 YFSETQ, per germline. V lost 4 bases, J lost 0 bases, and 17 bases lay in between. The CDR3 contains 18 residues. CDR3 loop: CASSQSRVSVSGANVLTF. DNA of the CDR3: TGCGCCAGCAGCCAATCCAGGGTTTCGGTCTCTGGGGCCAACGTCCTGACTTTC. The whole variable domain, filled in from reference TRBV5-1 and TRBJ2-6, reads KAGVTQTPRYLIKTRGQQVTLSCSPISGHRSVSWYQQTPGQGLQFLFEYFSETQRNKGNFPGRFSGRQFSNSRSEMNVSTLELGDSALYLCASSQSRVSVSGANVLTFGAGSRLTVL.

This clone was found once. The rearrangement links TRBV6-6 to TRBJ1-5; D gene unclear. In germline, CDR1 is MNHNY, CDR2 SVGAGI (reference sequence). The ends were cut back, 6 bases at V and 5 bases at J, with 17 bases in the middle. The CDR3 has 15 amino acids. Here the CDR3 DNA reads TGTGCCAGCAGAAGCGACGGGAACGGGTATCAGCCCCAGCATTTT. Amino acid sequence: CASRSDGNGYQPQHF.

The chain couples TRBV9 to TRBJ2-1; the D gene is possibly TRBD1 (5 bases). V gave up 3 bases and J gave up 8 bases, with 15 bases separating them. The CDR3 extends over 14 amino acids. Germline CDR1 is SGDLS and CDR2 is YYNGEE. CDR3: CASSGRIDSYEQFF. CDR3 bases: TGTGCCAGCAGCGGCCGAATCGACAGCTATGAGCAGTTCTTC.

This sequence joins TRBV5-7 and TRBJ1-5; D perhaps matches TRBD1 (5 bases). TRBV5-7 qualifies as an ORF whose function is uncertain. Trimming removed 3 bases at V and 3 bases at J, with 16 bases between. The CDR3 contains 16 residues. Here the CDR3 DNA reads TGTGCCAGCAGCTGGCGGGACGGAGGACCCAATCAGCCCCAGCATTTT. This sequence encodes CASSWRDGGPNQPQHF.

In this sample, this clone turned up once. This chain joins TRBV14 and TRBJ2-2; TRBD1 matches 10 bases. This CDR3 comprises 15 residues. V dropped 4 bases and J dropped 4; count of bases not matched to a gene: 3. The germline V gene has CDR1 SGHDN and CDR2 FVKESK. CDR3 nucleotides: TGTGCCAGCAGCCGACAGGGGGCGATCACCGGGGAGCTGTTTTTT. Translation: CASSRQGAITGELFF.

The chain's CDR3 is CASSHPGRSTDTQYF. The CDR3 DNA reads as TGTGCCAGCAGCCACCCAGGGAGGAGCACAGATACGCAGTATTTT. The genes are TRBV5-4 and TRBJ2-3; the D gene is possibly TRBD2 (6 bases). V dropped 4 bases and J dropped 0 bases, with 12 bases sitting between them. This CDR3 has 15 amino acids. Germline V CDR1 and CDR2: SGHNT, YYREEE (reference sequence).

The chain is built from TRBV9 and TRBJ1-5; TRBD1 matches 8 bases. Unmatched junction bases numbered 9, after V lost 2 bases and J lost 2 bases. CDR3 length: 17 amino acids. The germline gives CDR1 SGDLS, CDR2 YYNGEE. The CDR3 region has the DNA TGTGCCAGCAGCGTGGGGACAGGCACCTTTGGCAATCAGCCCCAGCATTTT. Protein: CASSVGTGTFGNQPQHF.

V usage is TRBV27 and J usage is TRBJ1-5; D possibly corresponds to TRBD1 (6 bases). Trimming cost V 3 bases and J 7 bases, with 13 bases left between them. This CDR3 comprises 14 residues. From germline, CDR1 is MNHEY and CDR2 SMNVEV (reference sequence). CDR3 sequence reads: CASSFIGGDQPQHF. In nucleotides, the CDR3 is TGTGCCAGCAGTTTTATAGGGGGTGACCAGCCCCAGCATTTT.

The V and J genes are TRBV21-1 and TRBJ1-6. TRBV21-1 is assigned pseudogene status. This CDR3 spans 14 amino acids. DNA of the CDR3: TGTGCCAGCAGCAAAGAACGGTTGAGTTCACCCCTCCACTTT. Translation gives CASSKERLSSPLHF.

In this sample, this clone turned up once. The rearrangement joins TRBV6-2 or TRBV6-3 to TRBJ1-1; 9 bases fit TRBD1. The V and J ends lost 2 bases and 7 bases, in that order; junction bases with no gene match: 5. Germline CDR1 reads MNHEY; CDR2 reads SVGEGT. This CDR3 is built from 14 residues. CDR3 nucleotide sequence: TGTGCCAGCAGTTACAGACAGGGGGACGGTGAAGCTTTCTTT. This encodes CASSYRQGDGEAFF.

The chain carries TRBV7-2 and TRBJ2-1, with TRBD2 as a possible D gene (6 bases). The length of the CDR3 is 15 residues. With 4 bases removed from V and 0 bases from J, the gap between germline ends came to 10 bases. CDR1 and CDR2 from the germline V gene are SGHTA and FQGNSA. The CDR3 is CASSSLASSYNEQFF. The CDR3 bases are TGTGCCAGCAGCTCTCTAGCGAGCTCCTACAATGAGCAGTTCTTC.

The count of this clone is one. The rearrangement joins TRBV5-8 to TRBJ2-5, with 8 positions matching TRBD1. Germline trimming cut 5 bases from V and 2 bases from J; bases unmatched to any gene: 2. The CDR3 runs 13 residues. Germline V gives CDR1 SGHTS, CDR2 YDEGEE. The CDR3 here is CASRRDRQETQYF. CDR3 nucleotides: TGTGCCAGCAGACGGGACAGGCAAGAGACCCAGTACTTC.

Here the CDR3 DNA reads TGTGCCAGCAGCACAGGATTTTTGGGCGAGCAGTACTTC. Its translation: CASSTGFLGEQYF. The chain employs TRBV9 and TRBJ2-7; tentative D call: TRBD1 (5 bases). Trimming removed 4 bases from V and 6 bases from J, with 14 bases in between. In germline, CDR1 is SGDLS, CDR2 YYNGEE. The CDR3 is made up of 13 amino acids.

This chain joins TRBV19 and TRBJ2-3; unclear D gene. The V gene's germline CDR1 is LNHDA and CDR2 SQIVND (reference sequence). The V gene lost 5 bases and the J gene lost 2 bases, with 8 bases spanning the gap. CDR3 length equals 13 residues. Here the CDR3 DNA reads TGTGCCAGTAGTGTCAGGCTCACAGATACGCAGTATTTT. It is translated as CASSVRLTDTQYF.

This chain joins TRBV19 and TRBJ2-5; unclear D gene. Between the trimmed V and J ends, which lost 5 bases and 2 bases, there was a span of 12 bases. The germline gives CDR1 LNHDA, CDR2 SQIVND (reference sequence). The CDR3 has 14 amino acids. The CDR3 protein is CASSLYSAQETQYF. The CDR3 region has the DNA TGTGCCAGTAGTTTATACTCCGCACAAGAGACCCAGTACTTC. Together with reference TRBV19 and TRBJ2-5, the CDR3 gives the full variable domain: DGGITQSPKYLFRKEGQNVTLSCEQNLNHDAMYWYRQDPGQGLRLIYYSQIVNDFQKGDIAEGYSVSREKKESFPLTVTSAQKNPTAFYLCASSLYSAQETQYFGPGTRLLVL.

The chain combines TRBV4-1 with TRBJ2-7; 10 nucleotides align to TRBD1. This CDR3 comprises 15 residues. V shed 2 bases, J shed 4 bases, and the junction held 5 bases outside the gene matches. CDR1 and CDR2 from the germline V gene are MGHRA and YSYEKL. The CDR3 coding sequence is TGCGCCAGCAGCCAATTCCCGGGACAGGGGTACGAGCAGTACTTC. Translated, it gives CASSQFPGQGYEQYF.

This clone was seen a single time. The CDR3 loop reads CASSPRDRGDEQYF. The DNA for the CDR3 is TGTGCCAGCTCACCCCGGGACAGAGGGGACGAGCAGTACTTC. The chain combines TRBV18 with TRBJ2-7; 7 bases line up with TRBD1. Germline values: CDR1 KGHSH, CDR2 LQKENI. The CDR3 length is 14 residues. V was pared by 3 bases and J by 5 bases, with 7 bases of the junction left unmatched.